This TCR beta chain was identified in a study of T-cell memory formation after mild COVID-19. TCRdb re-called the 5' RACE reads with MiXCR, one entry per CDR3 protein. Of hundreds of thousands of distinct CDR3 sequences in the sample, approximately 29% were seen once. This clonotype has just a few counts. The CDR3 runs 15 residues. Germline-derived CDR1 and CDR2 are LGHDT and YNNKEL (reference sequence). V was pared by 0 bases and J by 0 bases, with 6 bases between. The V call is TRBV3-1, the J call TRBJ2-1, with unresolved D. Sequenced material: PBMCs or a T cell subset sorted from them (not recorded which). The TCR sequence derives from an adult woman who had mild COVID-19 (a few samples of this study predate the infection). Cell type and time point are not known. CDR3 loop: CASSQESASYNEQFF. CDR3 coding DNA: TGTGCCAGCAGCCAAGAGTCAGCCTCCTACAATGAGCAGTTCTTC.